A selection of T cell receptor beta chains follows, all from one sample in a study of T-cell memory formation after mild COVID-19. From the 5' RACE reads, TCRdb called clonotypes with MiXCR, one entry per CDR3 protein. The sample lists around 80,000 distinct CDR3 sequences, roughly 13% occurring once. The sequencing sample was made of PBMCs or a T cell subset sorted from them (not recorded which). The receptors derive from an adult woman who had mild COVID-19 (a few samples of this study predate the infection). Cell type and time point are not known. Both conserved end residues are part of each CDR3. The D gene is left open where the match is weak. Not every row has a clone size; where given, it reads once, few, many or a size class.

length: 13
V: TRBV7-9
J: TRBJ1-2
D: -
size: -
CDR3: CASSLRDDYGYTF
DNA: TGTGCCAGCAGCCTAAGGGACGACTATGGCTACACCTTC

length: 15
V: TRBV7-9
J: TRBJ1-1
D: -
size: -
CDR3: CAISLDPSGRLEAFF
DNA: TGTGCCATCAGCTTAGACCCCTCGGGGCGGCTTGAAGCTTTCTTT

length: 12
V: TRBV7-8
J: TRBJ2-5
D: -
size: -
CDR3: CASSNRVETQYF
DNA: TGTGCCAGCTCAAACAGGGTGGAGACCCAGTACTTC

length: 11
V: TRBV20-1
J: TRBJ2-7
D: -
size: -
CDR3: CSAQGGIEQYF
DNA: TGCAGTGCTCAAGGGGGGATCGAGCAGTACTTC

length: 15
V: TRBV24-1
J: TRBJ2-1
D: -
size: -
CDR3: CATSARPGFYNEQFF
DNA: TGTGCCACCAGTGCTCGACCGGGATTCTACAATGAGCAGTTCTTC

length: 11
V: TRBV20-1
J: TRBJ1-2
D: -
size: -
CDR3: CSASVLSGYTF
DNA: TGCAGTGCTAGTGTATTAAGTGGCTACACCTTC

length: 12
V: TRBV20-1
J: TRBJ2-1
D: -
size: -
CDR3: CSAEDSYNEQFF
DNA: TGCAGTGCTGAAGACAGCTACAATGAGCAGTTCTTC

length: 16
V: TRBV5-6
J: TRBJ2-1
D: TRBD2
size: -
CDR3: CASSFASGVYYNEQFF
DNA: TGTGCCAGCAGCTTCGCTAGCGGGGTCTATTACAATGAGCAGTTCTTC

length: 14
V: TRBV7-9
J: TRBJ2-5
D: -
size: few
CDR3: CASSLELHPETQYF
DNA: TGTGCCAGCAGCTTAGAACTCCACCCAGAGACCCAGTACTTC

length: 13
V: TRBV12-3/TRBV12-4
J: TRBJ2-7
D: TRBD2
size: few
CDR3: CASSPGLAFEQYF
DNA: TGTGCCAGCAGTCCGGGACTAGCTTTCGAGCAGTACTTC

length: 16
V: TRBV19
J: TRBJ2-2
D: -
size: -
CDR3: CASSLPTGFDAGELFF
DNA: TGTGCCAGTAGTCTACCGACAGGATTTGACGCCGGGGAGCTGTTTTTT

length: 15
V: TRBV12-3/TRBV12-4
J: TRBJ1-5
D: TRBD1
size: -
CDR3: CASRTGTAGDQPQHF
DNA: TGTGCCAGCAGAACCGGGACAGCGGGGGATCAGCCCCAGCATTTT

length: 15
V: TRBV7-7
J: TRBJ2-2
D: -
size: -
CDR3: CASSFGHGDTGELFF
DNA: TGTGCCAGCAGCTTTGGACACGGGGACACCGGGGAGCTGTTTTTT

length: 15
V: TRBV3-1
J: TRBJ2-7
D: TRBD1
size: few
CDR3: CASSPDRGRVYEQYF
DNA: TGTGCCAGCAGCCCGGACAGGGGAAGGGTCTACGAGCAGTACTTC

length: 11
V: TRBV11-1
J: TRBJ2-1
D: -
size: -
CDR3: CASSPGELQFF
DNA: TGTGCCAGCAGCCCCGGGGAATTACAGTTCTTC

length: 13
V: TRBV7-9
J: TRBJ1-1
D: -
size: few
CDR3: CASSLAGMAEAFF
DNA: TGTGCCAGCAGCTTGGCGGGAATGGCTGAAGCTTTCTTT

length: 12
V: TRBV20-1
J: TRBJ2-2
D: -
size: few
CDR3: CSAPRAYGELFF
DNA: TGCAGTGCACCGAGGGCCTACGGGGAGCTGTTTTTT

length: 15
V: TRBV19
J: TRBJ2-7
D: -
size: few
CDR3: CATSVPARGFYEQYF
DNA: TGTGCCACGTCTGTCCCAGCGCGGGGATTCTACGAGCAGTACTTC

length: 14
V: TRBV7-9
J: TRBJ2-7
D: TRBD1
size: -
CDR3: CASSQTGKIYEQYF
DNA: TGTGCCAGCAGCCAGACAGGGAAGATCTACGAGCAGTACTTC

length: 17
V: TRBV27
J: TRBJ2-3
D: TRBD2
size: -
CDR3: CASSPRTSGGVTDTQYF
DNA: TGTGCCAGCAGTCCCAGGACTAGCGGGGGGGTCACAGATACGCAGTATTTT

length: 13
V: TRBV12-3/TRBV12-4
J: TRBJ2-7
D: TRBD1
size: few
CDR3: CASSPTGGGEQYF
DNA: TGTGCCAGCAGTCCTACAGGGGGCGGAGAGCAGTACTTC

length: 16
V: TRBV9
J: TRBJ2-5
D: -
size: -
CDR3: CASSVAPGYLQETQYF
DNA: TGTGCCAGCAGCGTAGCCCCTGGCTACCTGCAAGAGACCCAGTACTTC

length: 12
V: TRBV7-6
J: TRBJ1-2
D: -
size: -
CDR3: CASSPDWYRYTF
DNA: TGTGCCAGCAGCCCGGACTGGTATCGCTACACCTTC

length: 15
V: TRBV6-2/TRBV6-3
J: TRBJ2-7
D: -
size: few
CDR3: CASSYPRESTYEQYF
DNA: TGTGCCAGCAGTTACCCCCGGGAGAGCACCTACGAGCAGTACTTC

length: 15
V: TRBV7-9
J: TRBJ2-5
D: -
size: -
CDR3: CASSPAVVWQETQYF
DNA: TGTGCCAGCAGCCCCGCGGTGGTATGGCAAGAGACCCAGTACTTC

length: 12
V: TRBV3-1
J: TRBJ2-5
D: TRBD2
size: few
CDR3: CASSQSGTSGYF
DNA: TGTGCCAGCAGCCAATCGGGGACTAGTGGGTACTTC

length: 15
V: TRBV7-2
J: TRBJ1-5
D: TRBD1
size: -
CDR3: CASSLDGTGGQPQHF
DNA: TGTGCCAGCAGTTTGGATGGGACAGGGGGTCAGCCCCAGCATTTT

length: 12
V: TRBV24-1
J: TRBJ2-1
D: -
size: -
CDR3: CATSDFTEEQFF
DNA: TGTGCCACCAGTGATTTCACGGAGGAGCAGTTCTTC

length: 17
V: TRBV7-9
J: TRBJ2-3
D: -
size: few
CDR3: CASSLSLGSSGADTQYF
DNA: TGTGCCAGCAGCTTATCCCTAGGATCATCGGGGGCAGATACGCAGTATTTT

length: 15
V: TRBV25-1
J: TRBJ2-2
D: -
size: few
CDR3: CASRAPQGDTGELFF
DNA: TGTGCCAGCAGAGCCCCTCAGGGAGACACCGGGGAGCTGTTTTTT

length: 15
V: TRBV10-3
J: TRBJ1-1
D: -
size: -
CDR3: CAISEYPGPNTEAFF
DNA: TGTGCCATCAGTGAGTATCCAGGGCCGAACACTGAAGCTTTCTTT

length: 15
V: TRBV18
J: TRBJ1-1
D: -
size: -
CDR3: CASSLKHGRDTEAFF
DNA: TGTGCCAGCTCACTCAAACACGGTCGGGACACTGAAGCTTTCTTT

length: 15
V: TRBV20-1
J: TRBJ2-1
D: TRBD2
size: -
CDR3: CSALGLAGSYNEQFF
DNA: TGCAGTGCTCTTGGACTAGCGGGCTCCTACAATGAGCAGTTCTTC

length: 15
V: TRBV6-2/TRBV6-3
J: TRBJ2-7
D: -
size: many
CDR3: CASSSFLGSSYEQYF
DNA: TGTGCCAGCAGTTCTTTCCTGGGCAGCTCCTACGAGCAGTACTTC

length: 12
V: TRBV11-1
J: TRBJ2-1
D: -
size: few
CDR3: CASRDGGNEQFF
DNA: TGTGCCAGCAGGGACGGAGGGAATGAGCAGTTCTTC

length: 14
V: TRBV12-3/TRBV12-4
J: TRBJ2-7
D: -
size: few
CDR3: CASSLVTFNYEQYF
DNA: TGTGCCAGCAGTTTAGTTACGTTTAACTACGAGCAGTACTTC

length: 14
V: TRBV7-8
J: TRBJ2-5
D: TRBD1
size: few
CDR3: CASSLRTGQETQYF
DNA: TGTGCCAGCAGCTTACGGACAGGGCAAGAGACCCAGTACTTC

length: 14
V: TRBV7-8
J: TRBJ2-7
D: TRBD1
size: -
CDR3: CASLDRGTSYEQYF
DNA: TGTGCCAGCCTCGACAGGGGAACTTCCTACGAGCAGTACTTC

length: 16
V: TRBV4-2
J: TRBJ2-5
D: TRBD2
size: many
CDR3: CASSQEGTSGSETQYF
DNA: TGTGCCAGCAGCCAAGAGGGGACTAGCGGGTCTGAGACCCAGTACTTC

length: 13
V: TRBV20-1
J: TRBJ1-1
D: -
size: few
CDR3: CSALPGTNTEAFF
DNA: TGCAGCGCACTTCCGGGAACGAACACTGAAGCTTTCTTT